This is a list of T cell receptor beta chains from one sample in a study of cytomegalovirus exposure and HLA in healthy donors. Sequencing used immunoSEQ multiplex PCR; TCRdb keeps in-frame clones, though not all of them. The sample contains under 50,000 clones, 85% to 95% of which appear only once. The material sequenced was PBMCs. The receptor set was obtained from a young woman in good health and CMV-seropositive. Both conserved end residues are part of each CDR3. D genes are given only for firm matches. Only some rows state a clone size, as once, few, many or a class for expanded clones.

V	J	D	size	CDR3	DNA
TRBV15	TRBJ2-2	TRBD2	NA	CATSSTPGLAGVRAGELFF	TGTGCCACCAGCAGCACTCCGGGACTAGCGGGAGTGCGGGCCGGGGAGCTGTTTTTT
TRBV7-9	TRBJ2-5	TRBD2	NA	CASSQFRLAGVGKETQYF	TGTGCCAGCAGCCAATTCCGACTAGCGGGTGTCGGTAAGGAGACCCAGTACTTC
TRBV5-1	TRBJ1-4	TRBD1	NA	CASSRGQGEEKLFF	TGCGCCAGCAGCAGGGGACAGGGTGAAGAAAAACTGTTTTTT
TRBV9	TRBJ2-3	NA	NA	CASSPRLQFTDTQYF	TGTGCCAGCAGCCCCCGACTCCAGTTCACAGATACGCAGTATTTT
TRBV11-2	TRBJ2-2	NA	NA	CASSLEPGGVELFF	TGTGCCAGCAGCTTAGAGCCAGGAGGCGTGGAGCTGTTTTTT
TRBV7-3	TRBJ2-7	NA	few	CASSLNKYEQYF	TGTGCCAGCAGCTTAAACAAATACGAGCAGTACTTC
TRBV6-6	TRBJ2-7	NA	NA	CASTLCRSCEQYF	TGTGCCAGCACCCTGTGTCGGTCTTGCGAGCAGTACTTC
TRBV7-2	TRBJ2-3	TRBD2	NA	CASSRLAGPGDTQYF	TGTGCCAGCAGCCGACTAGCGGGTCCGGGAGATACGCAGTATTTT
TRBV4-1	TRBJ2-7	TRBD1	NA	CASSQDRGRREQYF	TGCGCCAGCAGCCAAGACAGGGGGCGGCGCGAGCAGTACTTC
TRBV11-3	TRBJ2-7	NA	NA	CASSLDHGEGAYEQYF	TGTGCCAGCAGCTTAGATCATGGAGAAGGAGCCTACGAGCAGTACTTC
TRBV2	TRBJ2-5	NA	NA	CASSEGSRETQYF	TGTGCCAGCAGTGAAGGTAGTAGAGAGACCCAGTACTTC
TRBV5-6	TRBJ1-2	NA	NA	CASSPRGAAYGYTF	TGTGCCAGCAGCCCCAGGGGTGCTGCCTATGGCTACACCTTC
TRBV10-3	TRBJ2-1	TRBD2	once	CAISGPLAGGYNEQFF	TGTGCCATCAGTGGTCCTCTAGCGGGGGGTTACAATGAGCAGTTCTTC
TRBV30	TRBJ1-5	NA	NA	CAWNSGGSATQHF	TGTGCCTGGAACAGTGGAGGGAGTGCGACCCAGCATTTT
TRBV6-1	TRBJ1-1	TRBD1	NA	CASSAVAGQGASEAFF	TGTGCCAGCAGTGCGGTTGCGGGACAGGGGGCATCTGAAGCTTTCTTT
TRBV27	TRBJ2-3	NA	NA	CASSPPSTGLLSTDTQYF	TGTGCCAGCAGTCCCCCTTCGACAGGCCTTTTGAGCACAGATACGCAGTATTTT
TRBV6-6	TRBJ2-7	NA	NA	CASSSDRVYEQYF	TGTGCCAGCAGTTCAGACAGAGTTTACGAGCAGTACTTC